This T cell receptor beta chain was found in a study of T cell responses to AZD1222 COVID-19 vaccine (dated by TCRdb to about 2021). A note on the overall study: AZD1222 recipients given second doses at about 4 weeks or at about 12 weeks were pooled, since spike-specific TCR depth and breadth were not found to differ between the two schedules. TCR sequencing was performed for 230 to 250 trial participants, of whom about 200 were given two doses of AZD1222 and some 25 were given two doses of MenACWY control vaccine. Trial participants were enrolled into age subgroups of 18-55, 56-69 and 70-plus years, which contained around 150, 29 and 61 TCR-sequenced participants, respectively.

A remark on this clone: The antigen this receptor binds is unknown. The sample holds no much larger clone one base away, and base qualities are not on file.

Results and caveats for the whole study, not just this receptor: Vaccine-associated CD4 TCRs spanned the whole spike protein, with dominant responses in regions 160-218 and 743-854. Participants were mostly white British and included more females than males, and it was suggested by the authors that clonal diversity may have been underestimated. Conclusions about previously exposed vaccinees are limited, since just six AZD1222 recipients were seropositive for SARS-CoV-2 at baseline. Spike-specific TCR breadth and depth rose significantly after two AZD1222 doses compared with day 0 and with MenACWY recipients. Because no samples from the day 14 peak response were available, repertoires could be characterized only after the peak T cell response. In the small 56-69-year group, the increase in depth fell short of significance, most likely because of low power. Reportedly, close to half of the unique spike-specific TCRs recognized epitopes lying outside the regions that are mutated in the B.1.351 and B.1.1.7 variants.

The time point label, as the study defines it: baseline before first vaccination. The vaccinee samples were drawn from two UK trials, COV001 and COV002, one of which was a single-blind randomized controlled phase 2/3 trial testing AZD1222 (ChAdOx1 nCoV-19) in healthy adults. For TCRbeta chain sequencing, PBMC samples were collected from trial participants at day 0 and at day 28 after the second dose. The CDR3 regions of human TCRbeta chains were subjected to immunosequencing. The paper's processing steps were these. Repertoire TCRs were checked for matches against a reference library of SARS-CoV-2-specific TCRs that had been generated using the MIRA antigen-specificity platform. Breadth meant the fraction of unique TCRs that were SARS-CoV-2-associated, whereas depth meant the fraction of total T cells that were SARS-CoV-2-associated. Using the MIRA data, each spike-specific TCR was assigned both to the spike region to which the TCR was reactive and to a CD4 or CD8 class. Log10-transformed breadth and depth values were compared by one-way ANOVA with Sidak's multiple comparisons tests. Not all clones reach the TCRdb copy of this immuneACCESS table, which keeps in-frame sequences only. Checked studies attribute under half of the gap to unresolved V genes and leave the rest unexplained. The V and J calls and clone size come from that table; D and trimming were worked out from the DNA. Counted in this sample were fewer than 150,000 clones; approximately 86% of them appeared once. Clones ranked in the top ten supply approximately 3.5% of the sample.

The source is an adult in good health. The sequencing used peripheral blood, collected on day 0 of AZD1222 vaccination.

The CDR3 protein: CASSLTGGSTDTQYF. The DNA is as follows: TGTGCCAGCAGTCTCACGGGAGGGAGCACAGATACGCAGTATTTT. The chain is assembled from TRBV28 and TRBJ2-3; 8 junctional bases match TRBD2. After removal of 5 bases from V and 0 bases from J, the junction retains 4 bases not matched to a gene. CDR1 and CDR2, looked up from the germline V gene, are MDHEN and SYDVKM. From cysteine to phenylalanine, the CDR3 is 15 amino acids long. The sequence is cut down to CDR3 DNA, 45 bases in frame from base 1. Joined to the reference TRBV28 and TRBJ2-3 proteins, this CDR3 gives the full variable domain: DVKVTQSSRYLVKRTGEKVFLECVQDMDHENMFWYRQDPGLGLRLIYFSYDVKMKEKGDIPEGYSVSREKKERFSLILESASTNQTSMYLCASSLTGGSTDTQYFGPGTRLTVL.